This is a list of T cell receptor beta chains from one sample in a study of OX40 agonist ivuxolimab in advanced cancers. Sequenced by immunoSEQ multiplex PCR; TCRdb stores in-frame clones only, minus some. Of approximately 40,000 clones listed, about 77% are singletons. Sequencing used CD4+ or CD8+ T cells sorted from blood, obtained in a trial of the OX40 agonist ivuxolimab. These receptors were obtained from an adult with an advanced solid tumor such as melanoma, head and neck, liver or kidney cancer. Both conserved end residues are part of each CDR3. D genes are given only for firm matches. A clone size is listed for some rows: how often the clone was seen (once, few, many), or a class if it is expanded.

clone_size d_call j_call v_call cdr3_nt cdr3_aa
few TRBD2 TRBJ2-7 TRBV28 TGTGCCAGCAGTTCCCAATGGACTAGCGGGGGAGACGAGCAGTACTTC CASSSQWTSGGDEQYF
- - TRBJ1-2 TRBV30 TGTGCCTCTTTGGACACCTATGGCTACACCTTC CASLDTYGYTF
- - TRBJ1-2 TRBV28 TGTGCCAGCAGTTTTGCTGGGGGCGCCTATGGCTACACCTTC CASSFAGGAYGYTF
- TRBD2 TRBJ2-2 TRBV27 TGTGCCAGCAGTTCAGCGGGGGGGCCCCACGGGGAGCTGTTTTTT CASSSAGGPHGELFF
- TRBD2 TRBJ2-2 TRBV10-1 TGCGCCAGCAGTGTCCTAGCGGGAGGCGGGGAGCTGTTTTTT CASSVLAGGGELFF
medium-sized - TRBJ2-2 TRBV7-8 TGTGCCAGCAGCCCCAGCGCGAACACCGGGGAGCTGTTTTTT CASSPSANTGELFF
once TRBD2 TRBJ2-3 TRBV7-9 TGTGCCAGCAGCTTACTATCGGCCGGACTAGCGGGAGGGGGTACGCAGTATTTT CASSLLSAGLAGGGTQYF
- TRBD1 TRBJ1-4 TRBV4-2 TGTGCCAGCAGCTTCGGGACAGGGGAATTCGCCTCAACTAATGAAAAACTGTTTTTT CASSFGTGEFASTNEKLFF
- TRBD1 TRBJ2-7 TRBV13 TGTGCCAGCAGCCTATGGACAGGCTACGAGCAGTACTTC CASSLWTGYEQYF
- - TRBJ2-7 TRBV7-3 TGTGCCAGAACCGCCTATCTCTACGAGCAGTACTTC CARTAYLYEQYF
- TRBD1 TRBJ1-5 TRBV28 TGTGCCAGCAGTCCGTGGACAGGGGAGATTCAGCCCCAGCATTTT CASSPWTGEIQPQHF
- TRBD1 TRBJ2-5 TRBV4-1 TGCGCCAGCAGCCAACGACAGGGGGGTGAGACCCAGTACTTC CASSQRQGGETQYF
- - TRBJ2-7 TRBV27 TGTGCCAGCAGAGGGCAGGGACTCAACGAGCAGTACTTC CASRGQGLNEQYF
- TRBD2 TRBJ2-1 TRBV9 TGTGCCAGCAGCGTAGGGGGCGGGACTAGCGGGAATTACAATGAGCAGTTCTTC CASSVGGGTSGNYNEQFF
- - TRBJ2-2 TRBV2 TGTGCCAGCAGAGGAAACACCGGGGAGCTGTTTTTT CASRGNTGELFF
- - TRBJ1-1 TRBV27 TGTGCCAGCAGTTTAGGAGGGGTGAACACTGAAGCTTTCTTT CASSLGGVNTEAFF